What follows is one T cell receptor beta chain and its context. Its antigen is not identified. The source of the sample is a study of response to subunit inactivated influenza vaccine. Findings of the study overall: Each seasonal influenza vaccination recruits few new T cells, the authors suggested.

TCRdb re-analysed the RT-PCR reads in MiXCR, keeping a single row per CDR3 protein. This table holds under 950,000 distinct CDR3 sequences, over 20% found once. CDR3 length: 16 residues. CDR1 and CDR2 (germline): LGHNA, YSLEER. V shed 0 bases and J 5 bases; nucleotides not matched to a gene: 4. This sequence joins TRBV4-3 and TRBJ2-1; 10 bases are a match to TRBD2. The sequences come from PBMCs from blood, collected more than 4 days after vaccination. The source is a man in his fifties or sixties who received an inactivated influenza vaccine. The CDR3 coding sequence is TGCGCCAGCAGCCAAGATTGGCTAGCGGGGGACAATGAGCAGTTCTTC. It encodes CASSQDWLAGDNEQFF.